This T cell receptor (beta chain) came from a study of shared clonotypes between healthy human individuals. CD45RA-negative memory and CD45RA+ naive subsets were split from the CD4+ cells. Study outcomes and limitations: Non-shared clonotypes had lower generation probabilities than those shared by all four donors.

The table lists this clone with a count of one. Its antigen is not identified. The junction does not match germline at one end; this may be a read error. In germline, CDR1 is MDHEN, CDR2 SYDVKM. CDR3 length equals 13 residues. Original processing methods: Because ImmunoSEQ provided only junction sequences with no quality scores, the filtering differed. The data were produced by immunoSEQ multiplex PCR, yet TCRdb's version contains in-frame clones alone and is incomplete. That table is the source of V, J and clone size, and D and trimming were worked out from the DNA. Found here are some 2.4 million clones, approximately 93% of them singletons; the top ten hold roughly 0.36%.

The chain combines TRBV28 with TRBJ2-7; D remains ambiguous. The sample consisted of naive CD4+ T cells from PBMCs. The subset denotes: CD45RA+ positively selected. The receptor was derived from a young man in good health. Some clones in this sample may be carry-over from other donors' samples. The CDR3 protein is CASSTLGSTRLVF. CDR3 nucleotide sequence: TGTGCCAGCAGTACCTTGGGCAGTACACGACTGGTCTTC. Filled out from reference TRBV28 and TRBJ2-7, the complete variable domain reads DVKVTQSSRYLVKRTGEKVFLECVQDMDHENMFWYRQDPGLGLRLIYFSYDVKMKEKGDIPEGYSVSREKKERFSLILESASTNQTSMYLCASSTLGSTRLVFGPGTRLTVT.